These 23 T cell receptor beta chains share one sample of origin, sequenced in a study of neurological immune-mediated disorders. TCRdb reanalysed the 5' RACE reads using MiXCR and keeps one entry per CDR3 protein. The table shows more than 75,000 distinct CDR3 sequences, with roughly 3.3% occurring only once. The specimen sequenced was PBMCs. The receptors here all came from a woman between 50 and 59 years old with multiple sclerosis.

This clonotype has ten or more counts. This sequence joins TRBV5-1 and TRBJ2-2; D possibly corresponds to TRBD1 (5 bases). From germline, CDR1 is SGHRS and CDR2 YFSETQ. CDR3 length equals 16 residues. V was trimmed by 1 base and J by 3 bases, leaving 13 bases between them. The CDR3 DNA reads as TGCGCCAGCAGCTTGCGGGCAGGGTCGTACACCGGGGAGCTGTTTTTT. As protein: CASSLRAGSYTGELFF.

This clonotype was picked up many times. Germline and junction disagree at one end, which may indicate a read error. This chain uses TRBV7-6 with TRBJ2-5; the D gene is possibly TRBD2 (6 bases). Germline-derived CDR1 and CDR2 are SGHVS and FNYEAQ. This CDR3 is built from 15 residues. The CDR3 sequence: CASSLGGVGLRVRDF. In DNA, the CDR3 is TGTGCCAGCAGCTTAGGCGGAGTGGGACTCCGAGTCAGGGACTTC.

The table lists this clonotype with many counts. V and J are TRBV10-2 and TRBJ2-3; 9 bases are a match to TRBD1. Germline loops: CDR1 WSHSY, CDR2 SAAADI. Unmatched junction bases numbered 11, after V lost 3 bases and J lost 4 bases. The CDR3 contains 17 residues. CDR3 sequence: CASSEWSGQGRADTQYF. CDR3 DNA sequence: TGCGCCAGCAGTGAATGGTCCGGACAGGGGAGGGCAGATACGCAGTATTTT.

This clonotype was picked up many times. The chain recombines TRBV5-1 with TRBJ2-3; D possibly corresponds to TRBD2 (6 bases). The CDR3 runs 13 residues. CDR1 and CDR2 from the germline V gene are SGHRS and YFSETQ. Trimming took off 3 bases at V and 5 bases at J, with 10 bases between the two ends. CDR3 loop: CASSSQGGDTQYF. The DNA for the CDR3 is TGCGCCAGCAGCTCGCAGGGAGGAGATACGCAGTATTTT.

The table lists this clonotype with many counts. V gene TRBV28 combines with J gene TRBJ1-6; 8 bases map to TRBD1. With 7 bases clipped from V and 11 bases from J, the junction kept 13 bases outside the gene matches. Germline CDR1 is MDHEN and CDR2 is SYDVKM. The CDR3 totals 15 residues. The CDR3 protein is CASKQGGQGVPPLHF. The CDR3 region has the DNA TGTGCCAGCAAGCAGGGAGGACAGGGAGTTCCACCCCTCCACTTT.

At least ten counts were recorded for this clonotype. The CDR3 loop is CASSAGGTSGAPSYNEQFF. The CDR3, as DNA: TGCGCCAGCAGCGCCGGCGGGACTAGCGGGGCCCCCTCCTACAATGAGCAGTTCTTC. The genes are TRBV5-1 and TRBJ2-1, with 13 bases matching TRBD2. Germline loops: CDR1 SGHRS, CDR2 YFSETQ. J lost 0 bases, V lost 4 bases, and 10 bases had no gene match. The CDR3 is 19 residues long.

This clonotype showed up many times. The chain joins TRBV12-3 or TRBV12-4 to TRBJ2-1; perhaps TRBD1 as D (8 bases). CDR3 size: 15 residues. The V gene lost 6 bases and the J gene lost 3 bases, with 15 bases spanning the gap. The CDR3 here is CASRPTGGDYNEQFF. CDR3 nucleotides: TGTGCCAGCAGACCCACAGGGGGGGACTACAATGAGCAGTTCTTC.

This clonotype was counted at least ten times. The genes are TRBV5-1 and TRBJ2-7; tentative D call: TRBD1 (5 bases). The CDR3 covers 14 residues. Trimming left V 4 bases short and J 2 bases short, with 13 bases between. CDR1 and CDR2 (germline): SGHRS, YFSETQ. In DNA form, the CDR3 reads TGCGCCAGCAGCCCGGACGGACAAGCCTACGAGCAGTACTTC. It translates to CASSPDGQAYEQYF. The variable domain in full, completed from reference TRBV5-1 and TRBJ2-7, reads KAGVTQTPRYLIKTRGQQVTLSCSPISGHRSVSWYQQTPGQGLQFLFEYFSETQRNKGNFPGRFSGRQFSNSRSEMNVSTLELGDSALYLCASSPDGQAYEQYFGPGTRLTVT.

This clonotype appeared many times. The rearrangement uses TRBV4-3 and TRBJ1-5; D possibly corresponds to TRBD1 (6 bases). The CDR3 is made up of 16 amino acids. Trimming removed 1 base at V and 1 base at J, with 11 bases between. Germline V CDR1 and CDR2: LGHNA, YSLEER. CDR3 sequence (DNA): TGCGCCAGCAGCCAAGGGGCGGGGGCGAGCAATCAGCCCCAGCATTTT. This gives the protein CASSQGAGASNQPQHF.

The table lists this clonotype with many counts. The genes are TRBV12-3 or TRBV12-4 and TRBJ2-3; D is unresolved. Trimming left V 6 bases short and J 2 bases short, with 21 bases between. The CDR3 totals 17 residues. This CDR3 reads CASRARGRPTNTDTQYF. In DNA, the CDR3 is TGTGCCAGCAGAGCCCGTGGCAGGCCTACAAACACAGATACGCAGTATTTT.

This clonotype was detected many times. The chain joins TRBV19 to TRBJ1-1, with TRBD1 matching over 7 bases. The CDR3 totals 14 residues. The germline CDR1 and CDR2 sequences are LNHDA and SQIVND (reference sequence). V lost 6 bases to trimming and J lost 0 bases; unmatched junction nucleotides: 4. Written as DNA, the CDR3 is TGTGCCAGTAGACGTACAGGGGTGAACACTGAAGCTTTCTTT. It translates to CASRRTGVNTEAFF.

Only a few counts were recorded for this clonotype. The V call is TRBV12-3 or TRBV12-4, the J call TRBJ1-2; unclear D gene. V was shortened by 3 bases and J by 6 bases, with 11 bases between the two germline ends. The CDR3 has 13 residues. CDR3 sequence: CASSFSTLHGYTF. The CDR3 nucleotides read TGTGCCAGCAGTTTTTCCACCCTACATGGCTACACCTTC.

This clonotype was picked up many times. The gene calls are TRBV21-1 and TRBJ2-3; TRBD1, the D gene given by the table, was not confirmed from the DNA. TRBV21-1 is labeled a pseudogene. CDR3 length: 15 amino acids. The CDR3 DNA sequence: TGTGCCAGCAGCAAGAGGCCAGGGAGCACAGATACGCAGTATTTT. Amino acids: CASSKRPGSTDTQYF.

This clonotype has ten or more counts. This chain connects TRBV4-3 to TRBJ2-5, with D possibly matching TRBD1 (5 bases). Trimming cost V 0 bases and J 5 bases, with 13 bases left between them. This CDR3 comprises 15 residues. Looked up from germline, CDR1 is LGHNA and CDR2 is YSLEER. Written as DNA, the CDR3 is TGCGCCAGCAGCCAAGAGGTAGCTAGGGGTGAGACCCAGTACTTC. The encoded protein is CASSQEVARGETQYF.

There are many counts of this clonotype. The chain links TRBV9 to TRBJ2-7; D is possibly TRBD1 (6 bases). Looked up from germline, CDR1 is SGDLS and CDR2 is YYNGEE. CDR3 size: 13 residues. V was clipped by 0 bases and J by 6 bases, with 10 bases between them. The CDR3 DNA sequence: TGTGCCAGCAGCGTAGCAACAGGGAGCGAGCAGTACTTC. Translating gives CASSVATGSEQYF.

This clonotype was picked up many times. The rearrangement links TRBV20-1 to TRBJ1-2, with D possibly TRBD1 on 5 matching bases. V was trimmed by 6 bases and J by 5 bases, leaving 28 bases between them. Germline V lookup: CDR1 DFQATT, CDR2 SNEGSKA (reference sequence). This CDR3 is built from 17 residues. In DNA, the CDR3 is TGCAGTGCCGCGACCCCCGGGAGGGGCAAAGACTGGTATGGCTACACCTTC. It encodes CSAATPGRGKDWYGYTF.

This clonotype was counted many times. The chain combines TRBV20-1 with TRBJ2-3; TRBD2 matches 7 bases. After removal of 1 base from V and 4 bases from J, the junction contained 2 bases not matched to a gene. CDR1 and CDR2 (germline): DFQATT, SNEGSKA (reference sequence). CDR3 size: 13 residues. The CDR3 region is CSARGGGADTQYF. The CDR3 nucleotides are TGCAGTGCTAGAGGCGGGGGAGCAGATACGCAGTATTTT.

The table lists this clonotype with many counts. V usage is TRBV20-1 and J usage is TRBJ2-7; D might be TRBD2 (5 bases). The germline V gene has CDR1 DFQATT and CDR2 SNEGSKA (reference sequence). CDR3 length equals 14 residues. The germline V and J ends were trimmed by 1 base and 4 bases, with 14 bases remaining between them. The CDR3 loop is CSARAPARRYEQYF. CDR3 DNA sequence: TGCAGTGCTAGAGCTCCAGCGAGGAGGTACGAGCAGTACTTC.

This clonotype was seen at least ten times. The chain recombines TRBV14 with TRBJ1-2; D remains ambiguous. CDR3 length: 13 residues. CDR1 is SGHDN and CDR2 is FVKESK in the germline V gene. Trimming pared 4 bases from V and 8 bases from J, leaving 14 bases between. This CDR3 reads CASSLQRRSGYTF. The CDR3 bases are TGTGCCAGCAGCCTCCAGAGGCGCTCGGGCTACACCTTC. The full variable domain, its missing parts supplied by reference TRBV14 and TRBJ1-2, is EAGVTQFPSHSVIEKGQTVTLRCDPISGHDNLYWYRRVMGKEIKFLLHFVKESKQDESGMPNNRFLAERTGGTYSTLKVQPAELEDSGVYFCASSLQRRSGYTFGSGTRLTVV.

At least ten counts were recorded for this clonotype. The V call is TRBV7-2, the J call TRBJ2-1; 9 positions match TRBD2. With 5 bases clipped from V and 2 bases from J, the junction kept 4 bases outside the gene matches. This CDR3 region has 15 residues. Germline CDR1 is SGHTA and CDR2 is FQGNSA. CDR3 nucleotides: TGTGCCAGCAGCAGAGCGGGGGGCCCCTACAATGAGCAGTTCTTC. This translates into CASSRAGGPYNEQFF.

This clonotype was recorded at least ten times. As DNA, the CDR3 is TGCAGTGCTCAGCGCGGGGAAGCTAATTCACCCCTCCACTTT. Its protein is CSAQRGEANSPLHF. V usage is TRBV20-1 and J usage is TRBJ1-6; D is undetermined. Per the germline V gene, CDR1 is DFQATT and CDR2 is SNEGSKA (reference sequence). V was trimmed by 5 bases and J by 6 bases, leaving 14 bases between them. CDR3 length: 14 residues.

The sample holds many counts of this clonotype. This chain links TRBV7-6 with TRBJ2-5; 8 bases line up with TRBD2. CDR3 length: 14 residues. V shed 5 bases, J shed 5 bases, and the junction held 7 bases outside the gene matches. The V gene's germline CDR1 is SGHVS and CDR2 FNYEAQ. The DNA of the CDR3 is TGTGCCAGCAGCCCGGGGGGGCGAGGGGAGACCCAGTACTTC. This sequence encodes CASSPGGRGETQYF.

At least ten counts were recorded for this clonotype. The chain carries TRBV20-1 and TRBJ2-7; D is unclear. V lost 1 base and J lost 2, with 9 bases in between. Germline assignment: CDR1 DFQATT and CDR2 SNEGSKA (reference sequence). The CDR3 is made up of 13 amino acids. The DNA for the CDR3 is TGCAGTGCTAGAGTGGATTACCCCTACGAGCAGTACTTC. This translates into CSARVDYPYEQYF.